Shown below are 9 T cell receptor beta chains from a single sample sequenced in a study of blood T cell repertoires in COVID-19. Clones were read by immunoSEQ multiplex PCR, and TCRdb kept only the in-frame ones, dropping some. The sample consists of about 330,000 clones, approximately 90% of them appearing once. Sequencing input: peripheral blood. The receptors derive from a man aged 25 to 40 with COVID-19, enrolled during active disease.

This clone has just a few counts. As DNA, the CDR3 is TGTGCCAGCAGCCTCGGGGGATCTGCTGCAGAGACCCAGTACTTC. Translated, it gives CASSLGGSAAETQYF. The chain couples TRBV28 to TRBJ2-5, with D maybe TRBD2 (6 bases). This CDR3 is built from 15 residues. Germline values: CDR1 MDHEN, CDR2 SYDVKM. V lost 6 bases and J 4 bases, leaving 18 bases between the germline ends.

V and J are TRBV18 and TRBJ2-3; D is uncertain. V lost 4 bases to trimming and J lost 2 bases, with 16 bases between them. This CDR3 region has 16 residues. Germline V gives CDR1 KGHSH, CDR2 LQKENI. In nucleotides, the CDR3 is TGTGCCAGCTCACGTTCCCATAGCAGTTACACAGATACGCAGTATTTT. It yields the protein CASSRSHSSYTDTQYF.

V is TRBV4-1 and J is TRBJ2-7, with a possible D match to TRBD1 (6 bases). Trimming removed 3 bases from V and 3 bases from J, with 12 bases in between. The CDR3 spans 14 residues. Germline loops: CDR1 MGHRA, CDR2 YSYEKL. Here the CDR3 reads CASSHRTEIYEQYF. As DNA, the CDR3 is TGCGCCAGCAGCCACAGGACAGAAATCTACGAGCAGTACTTC.

This chain uses TRBV7-9 with TRBJ2-3; tentatively, D is TRBD1 (5 bases). The CDR3 contains 16 residues. CDR1 is SEHNR and CDR2 is FQNEAQ in the germline V gene (reference sequence). V was cut by 1 base and J by 2 bases, with 13 bases left in between. CDR3 sequence (DNA): TGTGCCAGCAGCTTAGATCTGGGGCGCCCCACAGATACGCAGTATTTT. It specifies CASSLDLGRPTDTQYF.

V is TRBV20-1 and J is TRBJ1-5; D perhaps matches TRBD1 (5 bases). The germline V and J ends were trimmed by 3 bases and 9 bases, with 18 bases remaining between them. The length of the CDR3 is 14 residues. The germline gives CDR1 DFQATT, CDR2 SNEGSKA (reference sequence). CDR3 in amino acids: CSASGDFLRGPQHF. Here the CDR3 DNA reads TGCAGTGCTAGTGGGGACTTCCTACGTGGGCCCCAGCATTTT.

V usage is TRBV7-2 and J usage is TRBJ1-2; 10 nucleotides agree with TRBD1. Trimming cost V 1 base and J 5 bases; bases outside gene matches: 7. The CDR3 extends over 16 amino acids. Germline values: CDR1 SGHTA, CDR2 FQGNSA. The CDR3 region is CASSLVGTGVPYGYTF. For the CDR3, the DNA is TGTGCCAGCAGCTTAGTAGGGACAGGGGTACCGTATGGCTACACCTTC.

This clone is a singleton in its sample. V and J are TRBV6-5 and TRBJ1-1; unclear D gene. Between the trimmed V and J ends, which lost 0 bases and 7 bases, there was a span of 12 bases. The CDR3 totals 14 residues. The germline V gene has CDR1 MNHEY and CDR2 SVGAGI. This CDR3 reads CASSYSGGTGEAFF. Written as DNA, the CDR3 is TGTGCCAGCAGTTACTCTGGAGGAACTGGTGAAGCTTTCTTT.

The chain has TRBV24-1 and TRBJ1-2, with 7 bases lining up with TRBD1. With 5 bases clipped from V and 7 bases from J, the junction kept 15 bases outside the gene matches. The CDR3 has 16 residues. CDR1 KGHDR and CDR2 SFDVKD come from the germline V gene. The CDR3 here is CATSGPKVGTAFGYTF. The CDR3 DNA follows: TGTGCCACCAGTGGCCCGAAGGTCGGGACAGCTTTTGGCTACACCTTC.

The chain combines TRBV19 with TRBJ1-2; D is possibly TRBD1 (5 bases). CDR1 and CDR2 (germline): LNHDA, SQIVND (reference sequence). This CDR3 has 14 residues. V lost 7 bases, J lost 2 bases, and 14 bases lay in between. The CDR3 loop reads CASMSPGSNYGYTF. The CDR3 coding sequence is TGTGCCAGTATGTCTCCAGGGTCCAACTATGGCTACACCTTC. Based on the CDR3 plus reference TRBV19 and TRBJ1-2, the full variable domain is DGGITQSPKYLFRKEGQNVTLSCEQNLNHDAMYWYRQDPGQGLRLIYYSQIVNDFQKGDIAEGYSVSREKKESFPLTVTSAQKNPTAFYLCASMSPGSNYGYTFGSGTRLTVV.